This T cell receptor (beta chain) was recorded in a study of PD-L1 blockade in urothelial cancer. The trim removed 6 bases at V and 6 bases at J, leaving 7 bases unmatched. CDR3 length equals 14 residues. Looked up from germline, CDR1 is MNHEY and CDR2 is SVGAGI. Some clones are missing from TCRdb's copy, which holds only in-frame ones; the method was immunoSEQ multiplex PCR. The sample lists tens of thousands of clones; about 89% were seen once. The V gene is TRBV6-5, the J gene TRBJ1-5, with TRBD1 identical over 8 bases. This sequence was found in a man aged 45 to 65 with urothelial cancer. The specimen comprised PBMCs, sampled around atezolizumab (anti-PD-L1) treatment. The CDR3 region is CASSPRGQGQPQHF. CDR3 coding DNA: TGTGCCAGCAGCCCCAGGGGGCAAGGTCAGCCCCAGCATTTT.